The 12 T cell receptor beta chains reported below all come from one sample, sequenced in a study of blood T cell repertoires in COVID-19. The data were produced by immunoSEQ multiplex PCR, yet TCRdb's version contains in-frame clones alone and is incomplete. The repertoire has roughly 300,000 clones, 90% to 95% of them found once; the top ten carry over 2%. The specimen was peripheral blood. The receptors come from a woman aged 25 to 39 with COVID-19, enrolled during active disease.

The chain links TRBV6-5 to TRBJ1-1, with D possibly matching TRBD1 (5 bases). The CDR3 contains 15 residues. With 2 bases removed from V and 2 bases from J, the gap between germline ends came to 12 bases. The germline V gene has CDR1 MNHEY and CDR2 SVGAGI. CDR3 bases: TGTGCCAGCAGTTACGGGGGGAGACAAAACACTGAAGCTTTCTTT. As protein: CASSYGGRQNTEAFF.

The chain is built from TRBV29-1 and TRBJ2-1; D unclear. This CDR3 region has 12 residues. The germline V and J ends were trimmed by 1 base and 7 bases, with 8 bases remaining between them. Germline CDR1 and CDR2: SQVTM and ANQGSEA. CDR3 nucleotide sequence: TGCAGCGTTGAAGGACTCGCGAATGAGCAGTTCTTC. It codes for CSVEGLANEQFF.

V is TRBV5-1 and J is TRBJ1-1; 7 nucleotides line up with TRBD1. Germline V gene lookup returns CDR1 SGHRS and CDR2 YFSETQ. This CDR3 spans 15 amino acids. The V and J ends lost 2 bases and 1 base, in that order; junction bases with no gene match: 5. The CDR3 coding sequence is TGCGCCAGCAGCTTACGACAGGGCCAGAACACTGAAGCTTTCTTT. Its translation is CASSLRQGQNTEAFF. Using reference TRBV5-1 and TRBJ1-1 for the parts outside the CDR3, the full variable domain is KAGVTQTPRYLIKTRGQQVTLSCSPISGHRSVSWYQQTPGQGLQFLFEYFSETQRNKGNFPGRFSGRQFSNSRSEMNVSTLELGDSALYLCASSLRQGQNTEAFFGQGTRLTVV.

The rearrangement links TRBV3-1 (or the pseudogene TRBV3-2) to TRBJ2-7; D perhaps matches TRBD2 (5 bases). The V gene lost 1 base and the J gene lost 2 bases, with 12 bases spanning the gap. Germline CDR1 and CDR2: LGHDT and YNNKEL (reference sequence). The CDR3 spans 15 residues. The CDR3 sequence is CASSQGFGNPYEQYF. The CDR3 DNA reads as TGTGCCAGCAGCCAAGGGTTCGGGAACCCCTACGAGCAGTACTTC.

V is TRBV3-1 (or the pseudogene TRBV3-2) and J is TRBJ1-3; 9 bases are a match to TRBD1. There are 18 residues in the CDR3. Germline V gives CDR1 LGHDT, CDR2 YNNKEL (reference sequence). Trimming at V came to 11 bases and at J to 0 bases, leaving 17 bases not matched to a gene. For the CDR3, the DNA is TGTGCCCTCCAACAACTAGAAAGGACAGGGGACTCTGGAAACACCATATATTTT. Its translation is CALQQLERTGDSGNTIYF.

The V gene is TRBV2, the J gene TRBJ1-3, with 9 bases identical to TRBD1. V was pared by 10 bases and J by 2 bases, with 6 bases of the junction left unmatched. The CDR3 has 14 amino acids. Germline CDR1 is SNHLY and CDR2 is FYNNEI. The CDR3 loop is CANSGQGTGNTIYF. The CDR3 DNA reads TGTGCCAATTCTGGACAGGGGACTGGAAACACCATATATTTT. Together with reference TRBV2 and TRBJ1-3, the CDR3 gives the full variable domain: EPEVTQTPSHQVTQMGQEVILRCVPISNHLYFYWYRQILGQKVEFLVSFYNNEISEKSEIFDDQFSVERPDGSNFTLKIRSTKLEDSAMYFCANSGQGTGNTIYFGEGSWLTVV.

CDR3 loop: CASSQDRVLGYTF. DNA of the CDR3: TGTGCCAGCAGCCAAGACAGGGTGCTCGGCTACACCTTC. The chain recombines TRBV3-1 (or the pseudogene TRBV3-2) with TRBJ1-2; D may be TRBD1 (5 bases). Trimming removed 0 bases from V and 8 bases from J, with 10 bases in between. Germline V gives CDR1 LGHDT, CDR2 YNNKEL (reference sequence). This CDR3 spans 13 amino acids.

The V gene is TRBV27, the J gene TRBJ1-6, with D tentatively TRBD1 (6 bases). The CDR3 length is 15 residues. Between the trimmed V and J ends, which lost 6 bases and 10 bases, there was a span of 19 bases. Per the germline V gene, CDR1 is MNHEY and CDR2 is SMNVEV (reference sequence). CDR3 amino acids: CASRALGGAGSPLHF. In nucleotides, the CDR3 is TGTGCCAGCAGGGCCCTCGGGGGGGCAGGGTCACCCCTCCACTTT.

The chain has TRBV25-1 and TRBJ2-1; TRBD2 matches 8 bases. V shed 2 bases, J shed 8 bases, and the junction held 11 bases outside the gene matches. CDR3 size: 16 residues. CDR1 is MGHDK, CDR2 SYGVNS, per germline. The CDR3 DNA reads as TGTGCCAGCAGTGAAAAGTCGAGCGGGAGTGACGATGAGCAGTTCTTC. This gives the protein CASSEKSSGSDDEQFF.

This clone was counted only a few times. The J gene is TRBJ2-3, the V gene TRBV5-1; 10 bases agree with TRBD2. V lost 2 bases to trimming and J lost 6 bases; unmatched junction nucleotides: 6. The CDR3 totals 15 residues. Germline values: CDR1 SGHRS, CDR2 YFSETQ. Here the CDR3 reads CASSLGLAVGDTQYF. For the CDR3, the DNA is TGCGCCAGCAGCTTAGGACTAGCGGTGGGCGATACGCAGTATTTT.

CDR3 region: CASSQRGGGGWTDTQYF. In DNA, the CDR3 is TGTGCCAGCAGCCAAAGAGGCGGGGGAGGGTGGACAGATACGCAGTATTTT. The V call is TRBV3-1 (or the pseudogene TRBV3-2), the J call TRBJ2-3; 7 bases match TRBD2. With V trimmed by 2 bases and J by 3 bases, 11 bases remained unmatched. Germline V gives CDR1 LGHDT, CDR2 YNNKEL (reference sequence). CDR3 size: 17 residues.

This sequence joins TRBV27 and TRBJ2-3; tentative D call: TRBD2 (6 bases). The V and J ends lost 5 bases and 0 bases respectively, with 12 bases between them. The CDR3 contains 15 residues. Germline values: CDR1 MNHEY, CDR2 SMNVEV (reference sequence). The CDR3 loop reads CASSGRTTSTDTQYF. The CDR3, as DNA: TGTGCCAGCAGTGGGAGGACAACTAGCACAGATACGCAGTATTTT.